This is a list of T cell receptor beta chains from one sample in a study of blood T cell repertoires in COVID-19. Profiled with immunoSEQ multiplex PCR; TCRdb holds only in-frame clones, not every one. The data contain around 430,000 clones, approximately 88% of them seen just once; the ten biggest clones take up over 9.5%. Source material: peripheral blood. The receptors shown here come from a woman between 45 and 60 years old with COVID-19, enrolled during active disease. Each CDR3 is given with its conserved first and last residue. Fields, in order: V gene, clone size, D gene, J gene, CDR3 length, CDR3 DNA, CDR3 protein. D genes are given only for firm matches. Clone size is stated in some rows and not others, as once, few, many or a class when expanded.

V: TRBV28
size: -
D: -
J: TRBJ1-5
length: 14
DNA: TGTGCCAGCGGGAGGGGCTATAGCAATCAGCCCCAGCATTTT
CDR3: CASGRGYSNQPQHF

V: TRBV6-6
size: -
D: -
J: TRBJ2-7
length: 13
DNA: TGTGCCAGCACCCAAGACACCCCCTACGAGCAGTACTTC
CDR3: CASTQDTPYEQYF

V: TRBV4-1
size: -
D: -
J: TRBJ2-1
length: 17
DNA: TGCGCCAGCAGCCAAGATCCCCCCAGGCCCCACTACAATGAGCAGTTCTTC
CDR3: CASSQDPPRPHYNEQFF

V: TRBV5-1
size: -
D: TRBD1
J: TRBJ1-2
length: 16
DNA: TGCGCCAGCAGCTTGGAGGGACAGGGGCTCCTGAAAGGCTACACCTTC
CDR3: CASSLEGQGLLKGYTF

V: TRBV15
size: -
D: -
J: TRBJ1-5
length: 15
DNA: TGTGCCACCAGCATAGACAACAGGGACAATCAGCCCCAGCATTTT
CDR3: CATSIDNRDNQPQHF

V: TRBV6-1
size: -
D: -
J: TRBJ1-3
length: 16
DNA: TGTGCCAGCAGTGGCGAGACAGCCAGCTCTGGAAACACCATATATTTT
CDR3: CASSGETASSGNTIYF

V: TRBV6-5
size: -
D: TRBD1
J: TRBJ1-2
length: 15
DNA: TGTGCCAGCGGGCGACAGGGGGGCGCAGGGTATGGCTACACCTTC
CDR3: CASGRQGGAGYGYTF

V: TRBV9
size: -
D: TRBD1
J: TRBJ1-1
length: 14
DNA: TGTGCCAGCAGCCATACAGGGGCGCGCACTGAAGCTTTCTTT
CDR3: CASSHTGARTEAFF

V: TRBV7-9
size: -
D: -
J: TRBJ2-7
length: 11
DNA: TGTGCCAGCAGCTCCCCGGACGAGCAGTACTTC
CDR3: CASSSPDEQYF

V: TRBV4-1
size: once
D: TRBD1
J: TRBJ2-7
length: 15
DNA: TGCGCCAGCAGCCAGTCTTCAGGGGGACCTAACGAGCAGTACTTC
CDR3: CASSQSSGGPNEQYF

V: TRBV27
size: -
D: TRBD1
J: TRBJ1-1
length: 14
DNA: TGTGCCAGCAATTTACAGGGGGCAAACACTGAAGCTTTCTTT
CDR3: CASNLQGANTEAFF

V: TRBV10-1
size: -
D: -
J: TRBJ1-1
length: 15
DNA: TGCGCCAGCAGTGAGTCTATGCAGGGAAACACTGAAGCTTTCTTT
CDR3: CASSESMQGNTEAFF

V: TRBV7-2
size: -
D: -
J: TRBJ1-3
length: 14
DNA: TGTGCCAGCAGCCGGACTGGACGAGGATCCGCCATATATTTT
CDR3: CASSRTGRGSAIYF

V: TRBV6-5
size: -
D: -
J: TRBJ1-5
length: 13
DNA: TGTGCCAGCAGGCCCCCGGGGAGGCAGCCCCAGCATTTT
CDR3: CASRPPGRQPQHF

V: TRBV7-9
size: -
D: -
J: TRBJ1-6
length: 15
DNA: TGTGCCAGCAGCTTTTCTACAGGGAGGGCTTCACCCCTCCACTTT
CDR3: CASSFSTGRASPLHF

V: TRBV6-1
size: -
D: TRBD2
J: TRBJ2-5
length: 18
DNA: TGTGCCAGCAGTGATGTCAGGGGGCTAGCGGGGGCTCAAGAGACCCAGTACTTC
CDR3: CASSDVRGLAGAQETQYF

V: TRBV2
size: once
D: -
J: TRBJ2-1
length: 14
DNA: TGTGCCAGCAGAACTAAAGCTGCGGACAATGAGCAGTTCTTC
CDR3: CASRTKAADNEQFF

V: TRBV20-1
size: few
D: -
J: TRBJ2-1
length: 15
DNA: TGCAGTGCTAGTTGGGGGCCGAGCTCCTACAATGAGCAGTTCTTC
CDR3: CSASWGPSSYNEQFF

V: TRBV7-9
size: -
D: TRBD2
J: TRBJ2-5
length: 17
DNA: TGTGCCAGCAGACCTAATAGCGGGGGGGCGAGGAAAGAGACCCAGTACTTC
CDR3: CASRPNSGGARKETQYF

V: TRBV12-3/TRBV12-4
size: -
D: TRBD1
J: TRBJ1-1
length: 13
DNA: TGTGCCAGCAGGCTGACAGGGTACACTGAAGCTTTCTTT
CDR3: CASRLTGYTEAFF

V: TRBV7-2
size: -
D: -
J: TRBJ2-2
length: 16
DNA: TGTGCCAGCAGCTTAGCGGGGCTACCGAACACCGGGGAGCTGTTTTTT
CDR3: CASSLAGLPNTGELFF

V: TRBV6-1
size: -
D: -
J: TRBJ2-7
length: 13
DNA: TGTGCCAGCGTAGCAGGGGATAACTACGAGCAGTACTTC
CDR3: CASVAGDNYEQYF

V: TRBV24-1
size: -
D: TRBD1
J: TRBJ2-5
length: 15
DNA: TGTGCCACCAGTGATCCCGGGACAGGGCAAGAGACCCAGTACTTC
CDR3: CATSDPGTGQETQYF

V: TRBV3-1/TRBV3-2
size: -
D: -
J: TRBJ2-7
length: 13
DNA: TGTGCCAGCAGCCAGACCCGAGGCCACGAGCAGTACTTC
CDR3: CASSQTRGHEQYF

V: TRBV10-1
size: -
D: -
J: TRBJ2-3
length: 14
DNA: TGCGCCAGCAGTGAGTCGATCTCAGGAAAGACGCAGTATTTT
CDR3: CASSESISGKTQYF

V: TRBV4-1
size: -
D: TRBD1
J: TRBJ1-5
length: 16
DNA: TGCGCCAGCAGCCCAGGGGGAAGGGGAAGCAATCAGCCCCAGCATTTT
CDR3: CASSPGGRGSNQPQHF

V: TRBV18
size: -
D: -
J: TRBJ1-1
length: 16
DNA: TGTGCCAGCTCACCCGGCGGGGGTCAAATGAACACTGAAGCTTTCTTT
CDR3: CASSPGGGQMNTEAFF

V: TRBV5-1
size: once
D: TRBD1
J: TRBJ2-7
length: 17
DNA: TGCGCCAGCAGCTTGAGGAGTAGCCGGACAGGAATCTACGAGCAGTACTTC
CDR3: CASSLRSSRTGIYEQYF